The table lists the clone carrying this T cell receptor beta chain with a few counts. Its antigen remains unidentified. V was pared by 5 bases and J by 2 bases, with 13 bases between. CDR1 DFQATT and CDR2 SNEGSKA come from the germline V gene (reference sequence). This CDR3 contains 13 residues. Isolation of PBMCs was performed on approximately 10 ml fresh peripheral blood. The data belong to a study of T cells in Graves' hyperthyroidism and ophthalmopathy. RNA transcripts provided the source from which TCR beta CDR3 regions were amplified. The primer set for the first-round RT-PCR of the TCR CDR3 was HTBI. In TCRdb, the multiplex PCR reads were re-called with MiXCR into one record per CDR3 protein. The sample gives hundreds of thousands of distinct CDR3 sequences, over 15% of which show up once; roughly 17% is in the top ten. Study-level results: Appearing also in blood were most of the thyroid clonotypes expanded above 0.001.

The receptor was isolated from a woman between 50 and 59 years old with Graves' hyperthyroidism that later progressed to Graves' ophthalmopathy. The J gene is TRBJ2-7, the V gene TRBV20-1; D not resolved. Sequencing input: blood. CDR3 region: CSARPVPAYEQYF. DNA for the CDR3: TGCAGTGCTCGACCGGTTCCTGCCTACGAGCAGTACTTC.